The clone carrying this T cell receptor (beta chain) was observed many times. MiXCR, run by TCRdb on the 5' RACE reads, gives a single entry per CDR3 protein. The sample holds more than 50,000 distinct CDR3 sequences; approximately 12% are singletons and the top ten take more than 7.5%. V was cut by 6 bases and J by 7 bases, with 15 bases left in between. Looked up from germline, CDR1 is DFQATT and CDR2 is SNEGSKA (reference sequence). This CDR3 comprises 12 residues. This entry comes from a study of early T cells in non-severe SARS-CoV-2 infection. The sequence was collected from an adult who was a healthcare worker with PCR-confirmed SARS-CoV-2 infection or an uninfected control (not recorded which). The sequencing input was whole blood. The V gene is TRBV20-1, the J gene TRBJ1-1; D is ambiguous. In DNA, the CDR3 is TGCAGTGCAATGGACCCGCAGAGTGAAGCTTTCTTT. Its protein is CSAMDPQSEAFF.